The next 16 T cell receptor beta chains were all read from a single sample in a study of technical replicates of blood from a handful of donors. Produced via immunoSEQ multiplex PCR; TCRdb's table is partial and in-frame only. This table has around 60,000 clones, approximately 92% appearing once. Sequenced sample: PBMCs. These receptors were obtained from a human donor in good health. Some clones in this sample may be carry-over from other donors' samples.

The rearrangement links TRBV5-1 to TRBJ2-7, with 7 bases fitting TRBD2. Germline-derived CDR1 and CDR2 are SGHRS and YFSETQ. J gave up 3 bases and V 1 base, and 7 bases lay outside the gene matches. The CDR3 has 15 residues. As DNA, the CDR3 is TGCGCCAGCAGCTTGACAGGACTAGAGAGCTACGAGCAGTACTTC. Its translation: CASSLTGLESYEQYF.

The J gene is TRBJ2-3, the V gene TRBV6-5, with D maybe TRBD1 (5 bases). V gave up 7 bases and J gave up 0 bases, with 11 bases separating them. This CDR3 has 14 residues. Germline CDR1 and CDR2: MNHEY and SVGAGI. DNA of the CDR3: TGTGCCAGCACAGATAAGGGGAGCACAGATACGCAGTATTTT. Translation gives CASTDKGSTDTQYF.

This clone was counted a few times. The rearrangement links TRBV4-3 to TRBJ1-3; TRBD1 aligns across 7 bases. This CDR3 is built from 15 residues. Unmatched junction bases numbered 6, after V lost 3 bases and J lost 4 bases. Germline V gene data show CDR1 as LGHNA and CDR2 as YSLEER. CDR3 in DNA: TGCGCCAGCAGCCAGGAAACAGGGGTCGGAAACACCATATATTTT. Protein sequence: CASSQETGVGNTIYF.

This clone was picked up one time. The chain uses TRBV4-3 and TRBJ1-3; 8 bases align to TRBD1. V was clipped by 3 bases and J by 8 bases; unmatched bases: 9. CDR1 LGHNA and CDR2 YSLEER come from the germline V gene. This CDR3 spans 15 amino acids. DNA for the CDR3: TGCGCCAGCAGCCAGGACAGGGAGGGGTTGGACACCATATATTTT. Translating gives CASSQDREGLDTIYF.

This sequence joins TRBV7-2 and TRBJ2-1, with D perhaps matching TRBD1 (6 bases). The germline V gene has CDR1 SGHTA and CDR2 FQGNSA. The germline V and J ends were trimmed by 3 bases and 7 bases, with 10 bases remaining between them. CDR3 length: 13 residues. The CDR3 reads CASSFGGQNEQFF. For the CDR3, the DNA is TGTGCCAGCAGCTTTGGGGGACAAAATGAGCAGTTCTTC.

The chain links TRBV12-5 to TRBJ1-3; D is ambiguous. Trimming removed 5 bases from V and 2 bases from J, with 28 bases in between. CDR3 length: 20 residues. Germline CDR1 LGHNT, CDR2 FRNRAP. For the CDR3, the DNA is TGTGCTAGTGGTGCCCCGGGAAGACCTATCTCGGGCTATCCTGGAAACACCATATATTTT. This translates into CASGAPGRPISGYPGNTIYF.

CDR3 residues: CASTGGQGATTPLHF. In DNA, the CDR3 is TGTGCCAGTACCGGGGGACAGGGGGCTACGACACCCCTCCACTTT. This chain uses TRBV19 with TRBJ1-6, with 12 bases aligning to TRBD1. The V and J ends lost 7 bases and 11 bases, in that order; junction bases with no gene match: 9. Germline V gene data show CDR1 as LNHDA and CDR2 as SQIVND (reference sequence). The CDR3 loop spans 15 amino acids.

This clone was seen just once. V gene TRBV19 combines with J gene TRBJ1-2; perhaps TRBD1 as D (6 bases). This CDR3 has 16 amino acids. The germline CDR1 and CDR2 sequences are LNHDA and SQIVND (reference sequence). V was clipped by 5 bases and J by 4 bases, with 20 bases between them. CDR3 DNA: TGTGCCAGTAGTGATCCCAGGGGTCGTTCAGGCTATGGCTACACCTTC. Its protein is CASSDPRGRSGYGYTF. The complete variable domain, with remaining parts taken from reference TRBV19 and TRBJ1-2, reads DGGITQSPKYLFRKEGQNVTLSCEQNLNHDAMYWYRQDPGQGLRLIYYSQIVNDFQKGDIAEGYSVSREKKESFPLTVTSAQKNPTAFYLCASSDPRGRSGYGYTFGSGTRLTVV.

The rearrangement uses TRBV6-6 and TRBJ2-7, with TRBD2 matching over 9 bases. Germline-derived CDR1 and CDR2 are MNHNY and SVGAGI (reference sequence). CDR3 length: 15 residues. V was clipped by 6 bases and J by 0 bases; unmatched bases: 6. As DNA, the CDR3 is TGTGCCAGCAGATACGATAGCGGGAGCTCCTACGAGCAGTACTTC. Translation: CASRYDSGSSYEQYF.

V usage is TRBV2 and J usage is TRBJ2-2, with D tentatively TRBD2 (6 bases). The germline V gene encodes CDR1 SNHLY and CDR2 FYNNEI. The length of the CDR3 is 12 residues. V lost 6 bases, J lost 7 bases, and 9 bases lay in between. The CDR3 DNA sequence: TGTGCCAGCAGGCTCGGGGGCGGGGAGCTGTTTTTT. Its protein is CASRLGGGELFF.

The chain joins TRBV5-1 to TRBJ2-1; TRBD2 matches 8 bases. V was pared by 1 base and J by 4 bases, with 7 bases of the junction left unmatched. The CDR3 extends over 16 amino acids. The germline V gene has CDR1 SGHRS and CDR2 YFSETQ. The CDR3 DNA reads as TGCGCCAGCAGCTTGAACGCGGGGGGCGCTTACAATGAGCAGTTCTTC. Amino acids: CASSLNAGGAYNEQFF.

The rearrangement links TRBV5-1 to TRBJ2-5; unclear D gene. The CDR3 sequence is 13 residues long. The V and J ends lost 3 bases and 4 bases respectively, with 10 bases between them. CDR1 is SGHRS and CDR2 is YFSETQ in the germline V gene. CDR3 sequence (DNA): TGCGCCAGCAGCTCACAGTCTCGAGAGACCCAGTACTTC. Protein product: CASSSQSRETQYF.

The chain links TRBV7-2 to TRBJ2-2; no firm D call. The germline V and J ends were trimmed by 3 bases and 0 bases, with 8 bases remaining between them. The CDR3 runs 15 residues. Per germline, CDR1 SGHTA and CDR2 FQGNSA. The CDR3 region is CASSLNRPNTGELFF. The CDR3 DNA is TGTGCCAGCAGCTTGAACAGACCGAACACCGGGGAGCTGTTTTTT.

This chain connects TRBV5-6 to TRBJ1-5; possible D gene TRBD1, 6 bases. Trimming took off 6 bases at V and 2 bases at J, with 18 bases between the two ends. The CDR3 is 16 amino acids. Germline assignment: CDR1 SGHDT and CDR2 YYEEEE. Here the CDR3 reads CASTQGGGPRNQPQHF. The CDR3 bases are TGTGCCAGCACCCAAGGGGGGGGGCCGCGCAATCAGCCCCAGCATTTT.

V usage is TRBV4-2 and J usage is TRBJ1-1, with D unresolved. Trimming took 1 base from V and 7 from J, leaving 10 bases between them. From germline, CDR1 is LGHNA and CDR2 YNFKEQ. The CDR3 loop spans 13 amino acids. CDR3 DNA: TGTGCCAGCAGCCAAGTAGATTCCGATGAAGCTTTCTTT. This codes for CASSQVDSDEAFF.

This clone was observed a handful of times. The CDR3 DNA sequence: TGTGCCTGGAATGGCCCAGCTAACTATGGCTACACCTTC. Amino acid sequence: CAWNGPANYGYTF. This chain connects TRBV30 to TRBJ1-2; D unclear. The V end was cut by 4 bases, the J end by 0 bases, with 9 bases between. The CDR3 is made up of 13 amino acids. Germline values: CDR1 GTSNPN, CDR2 SVGIG (reference sequence).